The 4 T cell receptor beta chains below come from one sample, sequenced in a study of cytotoxic CD8 clonotypes in ibrutinib-treated CLL. Produced via immunoSEQ multiplex PCR; TCRdb's table is partial and in-frame only. Counted here are about 120,000 clones, about 50% occurring once; the ten biggest clones make up around a third. This sample comprised PBMCs, obtained after 24 months of ibrutinib treatment. The source is a human donor with chronic lymphocytic leukemia.

This clone was counted only a few times. The V call is TRBV18, the J call TRBJ1-2, with D uncertain. This CDR3 comprises 13 residues. The V end was cut by 3 bases, the J end by 4 bases, with 9 bases between. The germline V gene encodes CDR1 KGHSH and CDR2 LQKENI. The DNA for the CDR3 is TGTGCCAGCTCACCTGAGGGTGGCTATGGCTACACCTTC. It is translated as CASSPEGGYGYTF.

The gene calls are TRBV5-4 and TRBJ2-6; possible D gene TRBD1, 7 bases. This CDR3 has 16 amino acids. CDR1 and CDR2 (germline): SGHNT, YYREEE (reference sequence). V lost 4 bases and J 0 bases, leaving 11 bases between the germline ends. The CDR3 reads CASSRGRDSGANVLTF. CDR3 DNA sequence: TGTGCCAGCAGCAGGGGGCGGGACTCTGGGGCCAACGTCCTGACTTTC.

By sample fraction, this clone is medium-sized (0.01 to 0.1%). V is TRBV6-4 and J is TRBJ2-1; D is ambiguous. Deletions cut 0 bases from V and 6 bases from J, with 6 bases between. The CDR3 is 13 amino acids. Germline V CDR1 and CDR2: MRHNA, SNTAGT. Here the CDR3 DNA reads TGTGCCAGCAGTGACTCTTCAGTCAATGAGCAGTTCTTC. Its protein product is CASSDSSVNEQFF.

This chain connects TRBV5-1 to TRBJ2-7; 9 positions agree with TRBD1. Germline lookup yields CDR1 SGHRS and CDR2 YFSETQ. The CDR3 runs 17 residues. V lost 0 bases to trimming and J lost 4 bases; unmatched junction nucleotides: 11. The CDR3 is CASSLGRSGTGRYEQYF. As DNA, the CDR3 is TGCGCCAGCAGCTTGGGCAGATCCGGGACAGGGCGGTACGAGCAGTACTTC.